This T cell receptor beta chain was found in a study of tumor and adjacent non-tumor tissue in lung cancer (dated by TCRdb to the late 2010s). Some background on the complete study: Patients with adenocarcinoma (approximately 13), squamous cell carcinoma (2) and small cell lung cancer (1) were included in the cohort. The roughly 15 patients were aged roughly 30 to 85 years, included roughly ten men and 5 women, and had TNM stage I to III disease. A total of roughly 120,000,000 productive TCRbeta reads were generated by sequencing, corresponding to an average of roughly 4.1 million reads per sample. Bulk TCRbeta repertoires were compared between lung tumor tissue and matched distant non-tumor lung tissue obtained from 15 lung cancer patients. Some 30 paired specimens, one tumor and one normal lung sample per patient, were profiled by TCRbeta CDR3 sequencing.

This clonotype was seen once. There is no known antigen for this receptor. A much larger clone lies one base from this, so it may be a read error. The CDR3 ends on some other residue instead of the conserved phenylalanine or tryptophan, so this is likely a read error. Here is what the overall study found, with its caveats: Neither the sequencing platform nor unique molecular identifiers are named or mentioned anywhere in the methods. Significantly higher TCR diversity was found in younger patients, and higher tumor TCR diversity was associated with shorter overall and disease-free survival. A significantly larger cumulative share of the repertoire was made up by the top 100 clones in normal lung than in tumor tissue. Peripheral blood was not sequenced, so blood TCRbeta repertoires were not examined in the lung cancer patients of the study. Significantly higher TCR diversity (inverse Simpson) was observed in tumor tissue than in normal lung tissue (around 460 vs 160, P = 0.0075, Mann-Whitney U test). The cohort had only around 15 patients, and the authors noted that larger samples and more detailed clinical data are needed.

CDR1 and CDR2, per the germline V gene (reference sequence), are SGHNT and YYREEE. V loses 0 bases, J loses 7 bases, and the germline ends lie 19 bases apart. The CDR3 is 16 amino acids long, termini counted. Here the CDR3 DNA is all that survives: 48 bases in frame from base 1. RNA was extracted from bulk unsorted tissue and checked for quality with a NanoDrop ND-1000 and an Agilent 2100. The donors were newly diagnosed lung cancer patients admitted for thoracic surgery in China from August to November 2014 who had not received prior chemotherapy. Patients who had received previous radiotherapy or chemotherapy, or who had another concurrent cancer, were excluded from the study. Pieces of surgical tissue measuring roughly 1-2.2 cm3 were kept in RNAlater solution and held at -80 degrees C until needed. To prepare the library, multiplex PCR was applied. The listed sequencing device is Illumina HiSeq 2500. TCRbeta libraries were constructed through three rounds of nested PCR with primers (Table S4) according to protocols adapted from ARM-PCR. Before sequencing, PCR products in the 200-500 bp range were cut out of the gel and cleaned up using the QIAquick gel extraction kit. On the study's bioinformatics: Reads were cleaned using Trimmomatic, were merged into complete CDR3 sequences using FLASH, and were assigned to V(D)J germline segments using MiTCR. Clonal diversity was computed as the inverse Simpson's index with VDJtools. Productive reads were defined as in-frame sequences without a premature stop codon. TCRdb reprocessing: public reads trimmed at Q25 with fastp, clones called with MiXCR, in-frame beta chains kept. A single entry per CDR3 protein holds the most common genes and DNA from its merged rows. Here the V and J calls rest on TCRdb's processing, not on the authors' analysis. Across this sample there are about 85,000 distinct CDR3 sequences, with 61% seen only once. Clones ranked in the top ten supply over 12% of the sample.

The chain was built from TRBV5-4 and TRBJ1-1; TRBD1 might be the D gene, on 6 matching bases. The specimen sequenced was lung tumor tissue. The source is a man in his 70s with non-small cell lung cancer. The DNA sequence follows: TGTGCCAGCAGCTTGGGGCGGGACAAGGGCAGAAATGAAGCTTTCCTT. Its product reads: CASSLGRDKGRNEAFL.